This T cell receptor (beta chain) was sequenced during a study of identical twins. V lost 1 base and J 0 bases, leaving 4 bases between the germline ends. This CDR3 has 14 residues. CDR1 is LGHDT and CDR2 is YNNKEL in the germline V gene (reference sequence). Findings and caveats of the study: There were fewer insertions in abundant cord blood beta clonotypes, but memory repertoires showed no such pattern.

MiXCR, applied by TCRdb to the 5' RACE reads, yields one record per CDR3 protein. The table has approximately 700,000 distinct CDR3 sequences, around 6% seen once. This clonotype was observed at least ten times. Its antigen is as yet unknown. The receptor comes from a man younger than 35 in good health. The specimen sequenced was naive T cells sorted from blood. V usage is TRBV3-1 and J usage is TRBJ1-3; unclear D gene. The CDR3: CASSQGLSGNTIYF. CDR3 DNA sequence: TGTGCCAGCAGCCAAGGGCTCTCTGGAAACACCATATATTTT.